Shown below are 9 T cell receptor beta chains from a single sample sequenced in a study of identical twins. Using its own MiXCR run on the 5' RACE reads, TCRdb lists one record per CDR3 protein. The sample gives 500,000 or so distinct CDR3 sequences, approximately 14% of which show up once; about 0.52% is in the top ten. The data also belong to a second study, concerning yellow fever vaccine responses in identical twins.

Sample: CD4+ T cells sorted from blood. All receptors come from a woman aged 18-29 years in good health.

The chain employs TRBV7-2 and TRBJ2-3, with 8 positions matching TRBD2. V gave up 4 bases and J gave up 4 bases; unmatched junction bases: 13. The CDR3 is made up of 17 amino acids. The germline V gene encodes CDR1 SGHTA and CDR2 FQGNSA. The CDR3: CASSYGGGMFSADTQYF. The CDR3 DNA reads as TGTGCCAGCAGCTACGGGGGGGGCATGTTTTCGGCAGATACGCAGTATTTT.

The chain is built from TRBV18 and TRBJ2-3; TRBD2 aligns across 8 bases. This CDR3 spans 15 amino acids. CDR1 is KGHSH and CDR2 is LQKENI in the germline V gene. Trimming removed 3 bases from V and 4 bases from J; junction bases left unmatched: 6. CDR3 DNA sequence: TGTGCCAGCTCACCCCTAGGACTAGCACCAGATACGCAGTATTTT. Encoded protein: CASSPLGLAPDTQYF. Full variable domain (rest looked up from reference TRBV18 and TRBJ2-3): NAGVMQNPRHLVRRRGQEARLRCSPMKGHSHVYWYRQLPEEGLKFMVYLQKENIIDESGMPKERFSAEFPKEGPSILRIQQVVRGDSAAYFCASSPLGLAPDTQYFGPGTRLTVL.

Only a few counts were recorded for this clonotype. The genes are TRBV11-2 and TRBJ2-1; TRBD1 is a possible D gene (5 bases). CDR3 length: 14 amino acids. The germline V and J ends were trimmed by 5 bases and 6 bases, with 14 bases remaining between them. Germline V lookup: CDR1 SGHAT, CDR2 FQNNGV. The CDR3 DNA reads as TGTGCCAGCAGCCCCCGTTTGGGGCCCAATGAGCAGTTCTTC. Translated, it gives CASSPRLGPNEQFF.

This rearrangement joins TRBV30 to TRBJ2-7, with 10 bases aligning to TRBD2. Per germline, CDR1 GTSNPN and CDR2 SVGIG (reference sequence). Trimming at V came to 6 bases and at J to 7 bases, leaving 12 bases not matched to a gene. The CDR3 runs to 14 residues. CDR3 loop: CACGKRGGRDEQYF. CDR3 sequence (DNA): TGTGCCTGCGGAAAGCGGGGGGGCCGGGATGAGCAGTACTTC.

This clonotype was counted only a few times. The chain couples TRBV7-3 to TRBJ2-1, with no clear D. V was pared by 4 bases and J by 7 bases, with 11 bases between. The V gene's germline CDR1 is SGHTA and CDR2 FQGTGA. The CDR3 sequence is 13 residues long. CDR3 protein: CASSSDPANEQFF. CDR3 DNA: TGTGCCAGCAGCTCAGACCCTGCAAATGAGCAGTTCTTC.

The V and J genes are TRBV7-8 and TRBJ2-7; D gene unclear. Deletions cut 6 bases from V and 4 bases from J, with 19 bases between. The CDR3 is 15 residues long. Germline-derived CDR1 and CDR2 are SGHVS and FQNEAQ. The CDR3 DNA reads TGTGCCAGCAGGAACAGTAGGGCCGAGACTTACGAGCAGTACTTC. Protein: CASRNSRAETYEQYF.

This chain connects TRBV6-2 or TRBV6-3 to TRBJ2-1; TRBD2 matches 11 bases. The CDR3 extends over 14 amino acids. Trimming removed 4 bases from V and 9 bases from J; junction bases left unmatched: 5. The germline V gene encodes CDR1 MNHEY and CDR2 SVGEGT. The DNA for the CDR3 is TGTGCCAGCAGTTCTAGCGGGAGGATCGGTGAGCAGTTCTTC. Amino acids: CASSSSGRIGEQFF.

This rearrangement joins TRBV28 to TRBJ2-7; D unclear. V was shortened by 3 bases and J by 12 bases, with 15 bases between the two germline ends. Germline V gene sequence: CDR1 MDHEN, CDR2 SYDVKM. This CDR3 comprises 12 residues. The DNA for the CDR3 is TGTGCCAGCAGTTTTCGTCAGGCTCGGTTGTACTTC. Translation gives CASSFRQARLYF. The variable domain in full, completed from reference TRBV28 and TRBJ2-7, reads DVKVTQSSRYLVKRTGEKVFLECVQDMDHENMFWYRQDPGLGLRLIYFSYDVKMKEKGDIPEGYSVSREKKERFSLILESASTNQTSMYLCASSFRQARLYFGPGTRLTVT.

This clonotype has ten or more counts. The genes are TRBV11-2 and TRBJ2-1; the D gene is possibly TRBD2 (5 bases). The V end lost 2 bases, the J end lost 0 bases, and 17 bases lay between the germline ends. CDR3 length: 18 residues. Germline values: CDR1 SGHAT, CDR2 FQNNGV. CDR3 region: CASSLKSASLRSYNEQFF. CDR3 nucleotides: TGTGCCAGCAGCTTAAAATCGGCTAGCCTTCGCTCCTACAATGAGCAGTTCTTC.